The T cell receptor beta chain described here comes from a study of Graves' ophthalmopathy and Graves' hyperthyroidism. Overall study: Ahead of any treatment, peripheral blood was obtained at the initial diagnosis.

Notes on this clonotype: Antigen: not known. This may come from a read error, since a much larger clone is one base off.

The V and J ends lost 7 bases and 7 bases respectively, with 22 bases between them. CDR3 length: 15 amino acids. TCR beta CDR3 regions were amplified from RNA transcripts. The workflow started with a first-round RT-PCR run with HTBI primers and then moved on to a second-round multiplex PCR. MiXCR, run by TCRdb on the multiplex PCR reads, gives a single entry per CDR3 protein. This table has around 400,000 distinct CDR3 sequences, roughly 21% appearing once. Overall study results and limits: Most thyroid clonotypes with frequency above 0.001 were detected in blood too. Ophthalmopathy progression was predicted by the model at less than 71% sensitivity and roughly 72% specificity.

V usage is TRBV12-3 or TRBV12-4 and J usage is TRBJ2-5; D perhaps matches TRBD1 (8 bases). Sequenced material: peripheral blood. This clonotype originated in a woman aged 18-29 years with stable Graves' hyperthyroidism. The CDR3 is CASTRPRTGRGTQYF. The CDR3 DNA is TGTGCCAGCACTCGACCACGGACAGGGAGGGGGACCCAGTACTTC.